This T cell receptor (beta chain) was captured in a study of regulatory T cells in long-lasting Graves disease. This clonotype has just a few counts. Stated time point: newly diagnosed GD, antithyroid drugs for less than 3 months. Preparation of the TCR library used RNA extracted from PBMCs. Each of the patients was recruited from an endocrinology department situated in Xi'an, China. Approximately 9-milliliter peripheral blood samples went into EDTA tubes. This CDR3 has 14 residues. The V end was cut by 0 bases, the J end by 0 bases, with 5 bases between. Germline CDR1 is LGHDT and CDR2 is YNNKEL (reference sequence). Investigators prepared the TCR beta libraries by applying iRepertoire HTBI primers and Arm-PCR of CDR3 regions. TCRdb passed the multiplex PCR reads through MiXCR, listing each CDR3 protein once. The sample has roughly 500,000 distinct CDR3 sequences, approximately 15% seen once. These records were also assigned to another study, of T cells in Graves' hyperthyroidism and ophthalmopathy.

The TCR comes from a woman between 45 and 60 years old with Graves disease. The sample in question was peripheral blood mononuclear cells (PBMCs), obtained at new diagnosis, from a patient treated with antithyroid drugs. V usage is TRBV3-1 and J usage is TRBJ2-5; no clear D. The CDR3: CASSQDPNQETQYF. In DNA form, the CDR3 reads TGTGCCAGCAGCCAAGACCCAAACCAAGAGACCCAGTACTTC.